These 28 T cell receptor beta chains came from one sample sequenced in a study of T cells after yellow fever vaccination. A single record per CDR3 protein comes from TCRdb applying MiXCR to the 5' RACE reads. In the table there are around 310,000 distinct CDR3 sequences, about 4% of which are singletons. The material was PBMCs, obtained 5 days after the yellow fever booster vaccination. These receptors originate from a man aged 18 to 30 who received the YFV17D yellow fever vaccine.

This clonotype was counted many times. V is TRBV7-2 and J is TRBJ1-4; the D gene is possibly TRBD1 (5 bases). CDR1 is SGHTA, CDR2 FQGNSA, per germline. Trimming cost V 6 bases and J 7 bases, with 15 bases left between them. The CDR3 spans 14 residues. Here the CDR3 DNA reads TGTGCCAGCAGTTTGGGGGGGACTGGTGAAAAACTGTTTTTT. Amino acids: CASSLGGTGEKLFF.

In its sample, this clonotype was seen a few times. The CDR3 sequence: CASGRGGLYEQYV. CDR3 in DNA: TGTGCCAGCGGGAGGGGGGGGTTGTACGAGCAGTACGTC. This chain uses TRBV6-5 with TRBJ2-7, with D perhaps TRBD2 (7 bases). The germline CDR1 and CDR2 sequences are MNHEY and SVGAGI. The CDR3 runs to 13 residues. V was cut by 8 bases and J by 4 bases, with 15 bases left in between.

This clonotype was detected only a few times. The chain links TRBV4-1 to TRBJ2-5; no clear D gene. Germline V CDR1 and CDR2: MGHRA, YSYEKL. Trimming pared 3 bases from V and 1 base from J, leaving 9 bases between. This CDR3 region has 14 residues. In nucleotides, the CDR3 is TGCGCCAGCAGCCACCGTTTTGTCCAAGAGACCCAGTACTTC. Protein sequence: CASSHRFVQETQYF.

This clonotype has ten or more counts. The J gene is TRBJ1-6, the V gene TRBV7-6; D not resolved. The CDR3 is made up of 17 amino acids. CDR1 and CDR2 (germline): SGHVS, FNYEAQ. V lost 1 base and J 0 bases, leaving 10 bases between the germline ends. Here the CDR3 DNA reads TGTGCCAGCAGCTTAGAGGCCTATAGCTCCTATAATTCACCCCTCCACTTT. It translates to CASSLEAYSSYNSPLHF. Looking up the rest from reference TRBV7-6 and TRBJ1-6 gives the full variable domain: GAGVSQSPRYKVTKRGQDVALRCDPISGHVSLYWYRQALGQGPEFLTYFNYEAQQDKSGLPNDRFSAERPEGSISTLTIQRTEQRDSAMYRCASSLEAYSSYNSPLHFGNGTRLTVT.

This clonotype was observed many times. This chain joins TRBV7-2 and TRBJ1-3; no firm D call. From germline, CDR1 is SGHTA and CDR2 FQGNSA. The CDR3 totals 16 residues. With 6 bases removed from V and 0 bases from J, the gap between germline ends came to 15 bases. As DNA, the CDR3 is TGTGCCAGCAGTCTCTCGGGCGGAAGCTCTGGAAACACCATATATTTT. It translates to CASSLSGGSSGNTIYF.

This clonotype was recorded many times. The chain employs TRBV18 and TRBJ1-1, with D unresolved. Germline V gives CDR1 KGHSH, CDR2 LQKENI. With 1 base removed from V and 1 base from J, the gap between germline ends came to 10 bases. The length of the CDR3 is 15 residues. The CDR3: CASSPRLPENTEAFF. Here the CDR3 DNA reads TGTGCCAGCTCACCACGGTTGCCAGAGAACACTGAAGCTTTCTTT.

The gene calls are TRBV4-1 and TRBJ2-6; no reliable D call. Trimming removed 0 bases at V and 0 bases at J, with 9 bases between. This CDR3 is 17 amino acids long. Germline V gene sequence: CDR1 MGHRA, CDR2 YSYEKL. The CDR3 bases are TGCGCCAGCAGCCAAGACTATTACAGCTCTGGGGCCAACGTCCTGACTTTC. Translated: CASSQDYYSSGANVLTF.

This clonotype was seen more than once but under ten times. This chain links TRBV7-9 with TRBJ2-5; TRBD1 agrees at 8 bases. Germline V gene data show CDR1 as SEHNR and CDR2 as FQNEAQ (reference sequence). The V gene end was trimmed by 4 bases and the J gene end by 5 bases; junction bases not matched to a gene: 9. The CDR3 sequence is 15 residues long. The CDR3 region is CASSSVDRGGETQYF. CDR3 nucleotides: TGTGCCAGCAGCTCCGTCGACAGGGGTGGGGAGACCCAGTACTTC.

The rearrangement uses TRBV12-3 or TRBV12-4 and TRBJ2-1; 8 nucleotides line up with TRBD2. The CDR3 contains 15 residues. Trimming removed 3 bases from V and 4 bases from J; junction bases left unmatched: 5. CDR3 region: CASSFQRGIYNEQFF. The CDR3 DNA is TGTGCCAGCAGTTTTCAGCGGGGGATATACAATGAGCAGTTCTTC.

Many counts were recorded for this clonotype. The rearrangement joins TRBV4-1 to TRBJ1-1; no clear D. V was pared by 1 base and J by 4 bases, with 7 bases between. The CDR3 has 13 amino acids. Germline lookup yields CDR1 MGHRA and CDR2 YSYEKL. CDR3 bases: TGCGCCAGCAGCCAAGCCAGGTTCACTGAAGCTTTCTTT. Its translation: CASSQARFTEAFF.

This clonotype was seen repeatedly, ten times or more. The V gene is TRBV9, the J gene TRBJ2-3; D possibly corresponds to TRBD1 (7 bases). V lost 0 bases, J lost 4 bases, and 12 bases lay in between. This CDR3 has 15 amino acids. Germline CDR1 is SGDLS and CDR2 is YYNGEE. The CDR3 region is CASSVATGEADTQYF. In DNA form, the CDR3 reads TGTGCCAGCAGCGTAGCAACAGGGGAGGCAGATACGCAGTATTTT.

This clonotype was observed at least ten times. The CDR3 region is CILLDPEERGGYTF. CDR3 coding DNA: TGCATACTCTTAGATCCCGAAGAAAGGGGGGGCTACACCTTC. The V and J genes are TRBV20-1 and TRBJ1-2, with a tentative D call TRBD1 (6 bases). This CDR3 spans 14 amino acids. From germline, CDR1 is DFQATT and CDR2 SNEGSKA (reference sequence).

This chain joins TRBV9 and TRBJ1-1; the D is unclear. Deletions cut 0 bases from V and 4 bases from J, with 13 bases between. The CDR3 has 15 amino acids. Germline V gene lookup returns CDR1 SGDLS and CDR2 YYNGEE. The CDR3: CASSVEAQGGTEAFF. CDR3 bases: TGTGCCAGCAGCGTAGAAGCCCAAGGAGGCACTGAAGCTTTCTTT.

The CDR3 nucleotides are TGCGCCAGCAGCCAAGGCGGGACAGGGGCGAGGGCAGAGCAGTTCTTC. Protein product: CASSQGGTGARAEQFF. V usage is TRBV4-3 and J usage is TRBJ2-1, with 10 nucleotides matching TRBD1. The germline CDR1 and CDR2 sequences are LGHNA and YSLEER. V gave up 1 base and J gave up 10 bases; unmatched junction bases: 10. This CDR3 has 16 amino acids.

In this sample, this clonotype turned up many times. The chain recombines TRBV4-1 with TRBJ1-5; no reliable D call. CDR3 size: 16 residues. Deletions cut 0 bases from V and 2 bases from J, with 11 bases between. CDR1 and CDR2 (germline): MGHRA, YSYEKL. CDR3 amino acids: CASSQDGGFGNQPQHF. CDR3 nucleotides: TGCGCCAGCAGCCAAGATGGCGGGTTTGGCAATCAGCCCCAGCATTTT.

This clonotype has only a few counts. V is TRBV4-1 and J is TRBJ2-7; 9 bases match TRBD2. The V gene end was trimmed by 4 bases and the J gene end by 4 bases; junction bases not matched to a gene: 5. CDR3 length: 14 amino acids. Germline CDR1 reads MGHRA; CDR2 reads YSYEKL. The CDR3 loop is CASSLGTSRYEQYF. Here the CDR3 DNA reads TGCGCCAGCAGCCTAGGGACTAGCAGATACGAGCAGTACTTC.

The V call is TRBV12-3 or TRBV12-4, the J call TRBJ2-7; 10 nucleotides agree with TRBD1. This CDR3 is 15 amino acids long. J was trimmed by 2 bases and V by 7 bases; bases with no gene match: 8. CDR3 amino acids: CASTPRGTGAYEQYF. As DNA, the CDR3 is TGTGCCAGCACCCCACGGGGGACAGGGGCCTACGAGCAGTACTTC.

V is TRBV30 and J is TRBJ2-2; no clear D. The germline V gene encodes CDR1 GTSNPN and CDR2 SVGIG (reference sequence). The CDR3 sequence is 12 residues long. The V and J ends lost 7 bases and 2 bases respectively, with 8 bases between them. CDR3 in DNA: TGTGCCTACGTACCTAACACCGGGGAGCTGTTTTTT. This encodes CAYVPNTGELFF.

In its sample, this clonotype was seen a few times. V is TRBV7-2 and J is TRBJ2-7; maybe TRBD2 (6 bases). Per germline, CDR1 SGHTA and CDR2 FQGNSA. The V end lost 0 bases, the J end lost 6 bases, and 15 bases lay between the germline ends. This CDR3 has 15 amino acids. The CDR3 nucleotides are TGTGCCAGCAGCTTAGCGCTTGCGGGGCCCCGCGAGCAGTACTTC. Translating gives CASSLALAGPREQYF.

Ten or more counts support this clonotype. The CDR3 nucleotides read TGTGCCAGCCGTACCGGGACAGGGGTTAATTCACCCCTCCACTTT. As protein: CASRTGTGVNSPLHF. This chain uses TRBV12-3 or TRBV12-4 with TRBJ1-6; TRBD1 agrees at 10 bases. The CDR3 is 15 amino acids. The ends lost 8 bases at V and 6 bases at J; junction bases unmatched: 7.

The sample holds a few counts of this clonotype. The genes are TRBV11-2 and TRBJ2-7; 10 bases match TRBD1. After removal of 5 bases from V and 3 bases from J, the junction contained 4 bases not matched to a gene. This CDR3 comprises 14 residues. Germline V gene lookup returns CDR1 SGHAT and CDR2 FQNNGV. The CDR3 DNA sequence: TGTGCCAGCAGCGTCGGACAGGGGGGCTACGAGCAGTACGTC. Encoded protein: CASSVGQGGYEQYV.

The chain is built from TRBV7-2 and TRBJ2-1; D call uncertain. Trimming removed 5 bases at V and 8 bases at J, with 13 bases between. The CDR3 runs 13 residues. Germline assignment: CDR1 SGHTA and CDR2 FQGNSA. The CDR3 bases are TGTGCCAGCAGCCTCTATGAGGATCATGAGCAGTTCTTC. This codes for CASSLYEDHEQFF.

The chain combines TRBV18 with TRBJ1-5, with D perhaps matching TRBD1 (5 bases). From germline, CDR1 is KGHSH and CDR2 LQKENI. V lost 2 bases, J lost 4 bases, and 12 bases lay in between. The length of the CDR3 is 15 residues. The CDR3, as DNA: TGTGCCAGCTCACCAAGTCCACAGGATAATCAGCCCCAGCATTTT. This sequence encodes CASSPSPQDNQPQHF.

The chain employs TRBV7-2 and TRBJ1-1; a possible D gene is TRBD1 (6 bases). Germline values: CDR1 SGHTA, CDR2 FQGNSA. The CDR3 contains 13 residues. V was trimmed by 7 bases and J by 1 base, leaving 10 bases between them. The CDR3 region is CASTGQRNTEAFF. The CDR3 bases are TGTGCCAGCACTGGACAGAGGAACACTGAAGCTTTCTTT.

This clonotype showed up many times. The V gene is TRBV11-2, the J gene TRBJ2-5; D not resolved. Trimming stripped 3 bases from V and 7 bases from J, with 9 bases between. The CDR3 has 12 residues. CDR1 is SGHAT and CDR2 is FQNNGV in the germline V gene. Here the CDR3 reads CASSFSRGTQYF. CDR3 DNA sequence: TGTGCCAGCAGCTTCTCCCGAGGGACCCAGTACTTC.

The chain combines TRBV12-3 or TRBV12-4 with TRBJ1-2; 9 positions agree with TRBD1. The V segment lost 7 bases and the J segment 4 bases; nucleotides outside the gene matches: 7. The CDR3 is 14 residues long. In nucleotides, the CDR3 is TGTGCCAGCACCGGGGACAGGGACAGCTATGGCTACACCTTC. As protein: CASTGDRDSYGYTF.

This clonotype was observed many times. The V and J genes are TRBV7-9 and TRBJ1-2; maybe TRBD1 (5 bases). The length of the CDR3 is 14 residues. The V end was cut by 8 bases, the J end by 5 bases, with 18 bases between. Per germline, CDR1 SEHNR and CDR2 FQNEAQ (reference sequence). DNA of the CDR3: TGTGCCAGCGATTTAGTCGGGGCCCCTTATGGCTACACCTTC. Protein product: CASDLVGAPYGYTF.

The V and J genes are TRBV20-1 and TRBJ2-1, with 13 positions matching TRBD2. J gave up 3 bases and V 6 bases, and 2 bases lay outside the gene matches. The CDR3 totals 14 residues. Looked up from germline, CDR1 is DFQATT and CDR2 is SNEGSKA (reference sequence). The CDR3 loop reads CSATSGGGYNEQFF. The CDR3 DNA follows: TGCAGTGCCACTAGCGGGGGGGGCTACAATGAGCAGTTCTTC.